These 9 T cell receptor beta chains came from one sample sequenced in a study of blood T cells in healthy people across ages (dated by TCRdb to the mid-2010s). Library creation used 5' RACE. The instrument was an Illumina HiSeq 2500. The second PCR ran for about 6 to 12 cycles and used a J-beta primer mix along with a sample-barcoded 5' primer. The public reads were reprocessed in TCRdb via fastp at Q25 and MiXCR, keeping in-frame beta chains. Each CDR3 protein appears once, grouped with its most common genes and DNA. This sample comprises 700,000 to 1,000,000 distinct CDR3 sequences, approximately 48% of them detected only once. Roughly 19% of the sample rests with the top ten. The sequenced sample consisted of blood. The receptors were gathered from a man aged 60 to 69 in good health.

This clonotype was counted between two and nine times. The V and J genes are TRBV20-1 and TRBJ1-6; 7 nucleotides align to TRBD1. Germline V lookup: CDR1 DFQATT, CDR2 SNEGSKA (reference sequence). This CDR3 has 14 residues. J lost 7 bases, V lost 5 bases, and 8 bases had no gene match. The CDR3 region has the DNA TGCAGTGCTGGGACCGGGACAGACAATTCACCCCTCCACTTT. It is translated as CSAGTGTDNSPLHF.

The chain employs TRBV20-1 and TRBJ2-7, with 9 bases lining up with TRBD2. TRBJ2-5 explains the end of the DNA better; the J call may be wrong. Germline assignment: CDR1 DFQATT and CDR2 SNEGSKA (reference sequence). The CDR3 has 13 amino acids. The CDR3 is CSVLAGAKVTQYF. For the CDR3, the DNA is TGCAGTGTTTTAGCGGGGGCTAAAGTGACCCAGTACTTC.

With regard to this clonotype: This may be a read error, as it is one base from a much larger clone. The chain joins TRBV7-2 to TRBJ2-7; 7 nucleotides match TRBD1. The germline V gene encodes CDR1 SGHTA and CDR2 FQGNSA. The CDR3 totals 15 residues. DNA of the CDR3: TGTGCCGGCAGCTTAGACCCGGGACAGACCTACGAGCAGTACTTC. It is translated as CAGSLDPGQTYEQYF.

The sample holds a few counts of this clonotype. The rearrangement links TRBV20-1 to TRBJ1-5, with D unclear. The V and J ends lost 0 bases and 7 bases respectively, with 10 bases between them. Germline V gives CDR1 DFQATT, CDR2 SNEGSKA (reference sequence). The CDR3 totals 13 residues. CDR3 in DNA: TGCAGTGCTAGAGATTCCGGAGGACAGCCCCAGCATTTT. Protein sequence: CSARDSGGQPQHF.

A remark on this clonotype: Sequence at one end of the junction differs from germline and may be a read error. V usage is TRBV10-3 and J usage is TRBJ2-3; 15 bases map to TRBD2. The germline gives CDR1 ENHRY, CDR2 SYGVKD. The CDR3 runs to 20 residues. The CDR3 sequence is CAISPNPPGLAGGSSDTRYF. Here the CDR3 DNA reads TGTGCCATCAGCCCCAACCCCCCGGGACTAGCGGGGGGCAGCTCAGATACGCGGTATTTT.

The chain links TRBV4-3 to TRBJ1-5; a possible D gene is TRBD1 (6 bases). The CDR3 length is 15 residues. V was clipped by 0 bases and J by 5 bases, with 11 bases between them. Germline V gene data show CDR1 as LGHNA and CDR2 as YSLEER. CDR3 loop: CASSQEQGFDQPQHF. CDR3 DNA sequence: TGCGCCAGCAGCCAAGAACAGGGTTTTGATCAGCCCCAGCATTTT.

This clonotype was picked up a small number of times. This chain uses TRBV10-2 with TRBJ2-3; 7 positions agree with TRBD2. Trimming took 0 bases from V and 2 from J; bases not matched to a gene: 5. Germline V lookup: CDR1 WSHSY, CDR2 SAAADI. This CDR3 has 16 amino acids. The CDR3 is CASSESERGSTDTQYF. The CDR3 region has the DNA TGCGCCAGCAGTGAGTCGGAGCGGGGTTCCACAGATACGCAGTATTTT.

This clonotype was found once. The J gene is TRBJ1-6, the V gene TRBV10-3, with 7 bases matching TRBD1. Trimming at V came to 7 bases and at J to 7 bases, leaving 4 bases not matched to a gene. Germline V gene lookup returns CDR1 ENHRY and CDR2 SYGVKD. CDR3 length: 13 amino acids. The CDR3 is CAITGTANSPLHF. In DNA, the CDR3 is TGTGCCATCACTGGGACAGCCAATTCACCCCTCCACTTT.

The chain links TRBV7-9 to TRBJ2-1; no reliable D call. This CDR3 has 14 amino acids. The V gene lost 5 bases and the J gene lost 3 bases, with 11 bases spanning the gap. CDR1 and CDR2 from the germline V gene are SEHNR and FQNEAQ (reference sequence). Here the CDR3 reads CASSISTSYNEQFF. CDR3 DNA: TGTGCCAGCAGCATATCGACCAGCTACAATGAGCAGTTCTTC.